The rows below give T cell receptor beta chains drawn from one sample of a study of TIL therapy for anti-PD-1-resistant metastatic lung cancer. The method was immunoSEQ multiplex PCR; TCRdb's version includes in-frame clones alone and lacks a portion of them. The repertoire includes approximately 40,000 clones, around 79% of them detected once, and 4.5% to 7% sits in the top ten. The material was blood, obtained at baseline. These receptors were collected from a person aged 25 to 79 with non-small cell lung cancer. CDR3s include the opening cysteine and the closing phenylalanine or tryptophan. Fields, in order: V gene, D gene, clone size, J gene, CDR3 protein, CDR3 DNA. The D gene is left open where the match is weak. Size values are once, few and many counts, or a class for expanded clones, and some rows have none.

v_gene: TRBV6-5
d_gene: -
abundance: -
j_gene: TRBJ2-1
CDR3aa: CASSPPQGGYNEQFF
CDR3nt: TGTGCCAGCAGTCCCCCTCAGGGGGGGTACAATGAGCAGTTCTTC

v_gene: TRBV6-1
d_gene: -
abundance: -
j_gene: TRBJ2-7
CDR3aa: CASSERQTYEQYF
CDR3nt: TGTGCCAGCAGTGAGAGGCAAACCTACGAGCAGTACTTC

v_gene: TRBV6-6
d_gene: -
abundance: -
j_gene: TRBJ2-5
CDR3aa: CASSQGGETQYF
CDR3nt: TGTGCCAGCAGCCAGGGGGGAGAGACCCAGTACTTC

v_gene: TRBV4-3
d_gene: TRBD2
abundance: -
j_gene: TRBJ2-5
CDR3aa: CASSQGSGSSETQYF
CDR3nt: TGCGCCAGCAGCCAAGGAAGCGGGAGCTCAGAGACCCAGTACTTC

v_gene: TRBV19
d_gene: TRBD1
abundance: -
j_gene: TRBJ1-1
CDR3aa: CASRWDRPLEAFF
CDR3nt: TGTGCCAGTAGATGGGACAGACCCCTTGAAGCTTTCTTT

v_gene: TRBV6-5
d_gene: -
abundance: -
j_gene: TRBJ1-6
CDR3aa: CASSYGEANSPLHF
CDR3nt: TGTGCCAGCAGTTACGGGGAGGCTAATTCACCCCTCCACTTT

v_gene: TRBV28
d_gene: TRBD1
abundance: few
j_gene: TRBJ1-2
CDR3aa: CASSLYRGGYTF
CDR3nt: TGTGCCAGCAGTTTGTACAGGGGAGGCTACACCTTC

v_gene: TRBV4-2
d_gene: -
abundance: -
j_gene: TRBJ2-2
CDR3aa: CASSQDFGSTYGELFF
CDR3nt: TGTGCCAGCAGCCAAGATTTCGGCTCTACCTACGGGGAGCTGTTTTTT

v_gene: TRBV29-1
d_gene: -
abundance: -
j_gene: TRBJ2-3
CDR3aa: CSVAPDSTDTQYF
CDR3nt: TGCAGCGTTGCTCCGGACAGCACAGATACGCAGTATTTT

v_gene: TRBV6-1
d_gene: -
abundance: -
j_gene: TRBJ2-7
CDR3aa: CASSERAGTPAGYEQYF
CDR3nt: TGTGCCAGCAGTGAACGGGCGGGCACCCCCGCGGGCTACGAGCAGTACTTC

v_gene: TRBV9
d_gene: -
abundance: -
j_gene: TRBJ2-1
CDR3aa: CASSVGVGWVEEQFF
CDR3nt: TGTGCCAGCAGCGTAGGAGTAGGGTGGGTTGAGGAGCAGTTCTTC

v_gene: TRBV29-1
d_gene: TRBD2
abundance: -
j_gene: TRBJ2-1
CDR3aa: CSVAYGLAEGDEQFF
CDR3nt: TGCAGCGTTGCCTACGGACTAGCGGAGGGGGATGAGCAGTTCTTC

v_gene: TRBV21-1
d_gene: -
abundance: -
j_gene: TRBJ1-5
CDR3aa: CASSNHQGPAYSNQPQHF
CDR3nt: TGTGCCAGCAGCAATCACCAAGGGCCGGCATATAGCAATCAGCCCCAGCATTTT

v_gene: TRBV9
d_gene: TRBD2
abundance: -
j_gene: TRBJ2-1
CDR3aa: CASSTSGGRSNEQFF
CDR3nt: TGTGCCAGCAGCACTTCGGGAGGTCGGTCCAATGAGCAGTTCTTC

v_gene: TRBV28
d_gene: TRBD1
abundance: -
j_gene: TRBJ2-6
CDR3aa: CASSPSLGQGGVSGANVLTF
CDR3nt: TGTGCCAGCAGTCCATCCCTCGGACAGGGTGGGGTCTCTGGGGCCAACGTCCTGACTTTC

v_gene: TRBV4-3
d_gene: -
abundance: few
j_gene: TRBJ1-6
CDR3aa: CASSQDMIGVESLFNSPLHF
CDR3nt: TGCGCCAGCAGCCAAGATATGATCGGGGTCGAATCCCTTTTCAATTCACCCCTCCACTTT